A selection of T cell receptor beta chains follows, all from one sample in a study of T cell responses to AZD1222 COVID-19 vaccine. Assay used: immunoSEQ multiplex PCR; TCRdb lists only in-frame clones, some missing. The sample shows 95,000 to 110,000 clones, 87% of them seen only once. Sequenced material: peripheral blood, taken 28 days after the second AZD1222 dose. Source of these receptors: an adult who received the AZD1222 COVID-19 vaccine. Both conserved end residues are part of each CDR3. Each record gives: J gene, V gene, D gene, CDR3 DNA, CDR3 protein. A D gene is named only where the DNA matches it firmly.

>TRBJ2-7|TRBV10-1|TRBD1
TGCGCCAGCAGCACTCGGACAGGGACAAAGTACTTC
CASSTRTGTKYF
>TRBJ2-3|TRBV5-8|-
TGTGCCAGCAGCCTGCAGGGTTTCGGCTACACAGATACGCAGTATTTT
CASSLQGFGYTDTQYF
>TRBJ1-2|TRBV7-2|TRBD1
TGTGCCAGCAGCTTAGCAGGGGGCGGGTTGCACTATGGCTACACCTTC
CASSLAGGGLHYGYTF
>TRBJ2-3|TRBV7-2|TRBD1
TGTGCCAGCATACAGACAGGGGTCTCAGATACGCAGTATTTT
CASIQTGVSDTQYF
>TRBJ2-7|TRBV28|TRBD1
TGTGCCAGCAGTACGACAGGGGCCTACGAGCAGTACTTC
CASSTTGAYEQYF
>TRBJ2-2|TRBV28|-
TGTGCCAGCCTAGGAGAAACTACCGGGGAGCTGTTTTTT
CASLGETTGELFF
>TRBJ2-4|TRBV6-5|-
TGTGCCAGCAGTCCCGCCGGGACAGCCAAAAACATTCAGTACTTC
CASSPAGTAKNIQYF
>TRBJ1-5|TRBV6-5|TRBD1
TGTGCCAGCAGTTACTCCGGACAGGGAGGTCAGCCCCAGCATTTT
CASSYSGQGGQPQHF
>TRBJ1-5|TRBV15|-
TGTGCCACCAGCAGCGCAGACAATCAGCCCCAGCATTTT
CATSSADNQPQHF
>TRBJ1-1|TRBV19|TRBD1
TGTGCCAGTAGTAAAGTAGACAGGGCGTCTGAAGCTTTCTTT
CASSKVDRASEAFF
>TRBJ2-6|TRBV19|-
TGTGCCAGTAGTCGGCAGGGAACCTCTGGGGCCAACGTCCTGACTTTC
CASSRQGTSGANVLTF
>TRBJ2-7|TRBV7-9|-
TGTGCCAGCAGCTTAGAGACAGCCTCCCACGAGCAGTACTTC
CASSLETASHEQYF
>TRBJ2-2|TRBV5-6|-
TGTGCCAGCAGCTTGACGACCGGGGAGCTGTTTTTT
CASSLTTGELFF
>TRBJ1-1|TRBV6-2/TRBV6-3|-
TGTGCCAGCAGTTACTCGGACCGGACTGAAGCTTTCTTT
CASSYSDRTEAFF
>TRBJ1-1|TRBV28|TRBD1
TGTGCCAGCACCGCCCGATTCTTATACAGGGGCCGGACTGAAGCTTTCTTT
CASTARFLYRGRTEAFF
>TRBJ2-1|TRBV6-4|TRBD2
TGTGCCAGCAGCAACGCCCCGGGAGCGGGGGGTAACAATGAGCAGTTCTTC
CASSNAPGAGGNNEQFF